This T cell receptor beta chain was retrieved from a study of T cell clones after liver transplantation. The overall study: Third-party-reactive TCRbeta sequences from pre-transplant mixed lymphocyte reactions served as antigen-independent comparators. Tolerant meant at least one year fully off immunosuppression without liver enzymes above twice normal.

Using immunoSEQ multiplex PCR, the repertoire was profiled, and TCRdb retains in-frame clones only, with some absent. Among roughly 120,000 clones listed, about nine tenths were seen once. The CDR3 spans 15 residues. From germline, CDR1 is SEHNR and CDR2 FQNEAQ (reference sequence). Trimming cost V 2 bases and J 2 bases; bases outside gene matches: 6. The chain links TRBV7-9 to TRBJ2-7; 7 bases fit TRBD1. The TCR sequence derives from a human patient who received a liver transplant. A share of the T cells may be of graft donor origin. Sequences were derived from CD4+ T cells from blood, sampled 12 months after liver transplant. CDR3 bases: TGTGCCAGCAGCTTAAGTGGGACAGACACCTACGAGCAGTACTTC. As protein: CASSLSGTDTYEQYF.